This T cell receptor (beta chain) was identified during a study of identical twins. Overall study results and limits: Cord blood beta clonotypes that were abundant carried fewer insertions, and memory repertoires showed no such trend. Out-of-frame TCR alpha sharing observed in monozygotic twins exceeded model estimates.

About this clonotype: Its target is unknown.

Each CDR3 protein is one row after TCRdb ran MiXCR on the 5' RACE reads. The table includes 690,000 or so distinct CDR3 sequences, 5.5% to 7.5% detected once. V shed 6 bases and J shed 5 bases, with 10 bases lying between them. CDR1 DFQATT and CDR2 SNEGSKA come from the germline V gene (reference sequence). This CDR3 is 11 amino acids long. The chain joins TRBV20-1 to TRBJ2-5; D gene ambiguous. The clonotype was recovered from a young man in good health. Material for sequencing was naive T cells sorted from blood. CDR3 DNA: TGCAGTGCGAAGCGCCGGGAGACCCAGTACTTC. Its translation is CSAKRRETQYF.